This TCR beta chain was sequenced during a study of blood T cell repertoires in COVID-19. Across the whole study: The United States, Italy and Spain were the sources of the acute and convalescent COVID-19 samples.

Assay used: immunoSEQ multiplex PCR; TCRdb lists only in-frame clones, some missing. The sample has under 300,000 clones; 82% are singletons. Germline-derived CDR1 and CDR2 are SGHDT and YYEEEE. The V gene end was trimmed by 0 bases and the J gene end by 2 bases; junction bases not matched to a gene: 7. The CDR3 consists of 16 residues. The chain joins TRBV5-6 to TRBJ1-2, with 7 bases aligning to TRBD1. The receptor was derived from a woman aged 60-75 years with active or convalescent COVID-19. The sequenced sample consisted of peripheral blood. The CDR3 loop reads CASSLARTGWNYGYTF. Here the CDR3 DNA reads TGTGCCAGCAGCTTGGCCAGGACAGGATGGAACTATGGCTACACCTTC. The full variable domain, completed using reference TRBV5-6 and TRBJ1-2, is DAGVTQSPTHLIKTRGQQVTLRCSPKSGHDTVSWYQQALGQGPQFIFQYYEEEERQRGNFPDRFSGHQFPNYSSELNVNALLLGDSALYLCASSLARTGWNYGYTFGSGTRLTVV.